A selection of T cell receptor beta chains follows, all from one sample in a study of T cells in Graves' hyperthyroidism and ophthalmopathy. TCRdb re-called the multiplex PCR reads with MiXCR, one entry per CDR3 protein. This table has nearly 750,000 distinct CDR3 sequences, just over 35% appearing once. What was sequenced was blood. The receptor set was obtained from a woman aged 40 to 49 with Graves' hyperthyroidism. Both conserved end residues are part of each CDR3. Clone size is stated in some rows and not others, as once, few, many or a class when expanded.

CDR3aa	abundance	v_gene
CASSQDYDRGQGYTF	-	TRBV14
CASSGFMRDYGQYF	-	TRBV25-1
CASSRRDRALLYGYTF	few	TRBV4-3
CASSSQTGGFTEAFF	few	TRBV12-3/TRBV12-4
CASSLKIPESPLHF	-	TRBV6-4
CASSAQGKVYTGELFF	once	TRBV5-6
CASSLGGGRSTEAFF	many	TRBV7-2
CASSPLLSISGTGELFF	-	TRBV7-9
CSASMGGGPGYNEQFF	-	TRBV20-1
CASSRRGEISGANVLTF	-	TRBV6-1
CASSPQGQFLNYGYTF	-	TRBV11-3
CASSPRDRGNMNTEAFF	-	TRBV5-1
CASRSGTAPMNTEAFF	-	TRBV11-2
CASNQDRSRNTIYF	-	TRBV11-2
CASNVEESQPQHF	once	TRBV9
CAWSVPPESYGYTF	-	TRBV30
CASSMGTPLTHEQYF	-	TRBV5-4
CASSQDMVVETQYF	-	TRBV4-2
CASSPGQGSGELFF	-	TRBV7-9
CSARSDSEQYF	-	TRBV20-1
CASSDKQGAYEQYF	few	TRBV10-3
CASSAGYGTATEAFF	once	TRBV10-2
CASRDRPSGANVLTF	many	TRBV5-1
CASSAGTGLGEQYF	-	TRBV24-1
CASSLGGALSYTF	-	TRBV5-1
CASSQDGTPTHGYTF	-	TRBV5-5
CASSQGHGGNYGYTF	few	TRBV4-3
CASSLEQGELWGYTF	-	TRBV7-9
CSASREGPETQYF	few	TRBV20-1
CASSRTSGTPRNEQYF	few	TRBV6-4
CASSPQTEEFYEQYF	-	TRBV2
CSARAEGTTEAFF	-	TRBV20-1
CASSVGQITDTQYF	few	TRBV19
CASGAVNEKLFF	many	TRBV19
CASSQDSLLLGNTIYF	-	TRBV7-9
CASSLEGGGIPLHF	-	TRBV5-1
CASSYPLGNTEAFF	-	TRBV6-2/TRBV6-3
CANSLSGQPQHF	-	TRBV25-1
CASSSASGGEQYF	many	TRBV5-1
CASRPPDRDEAFF	-	TRBV2
CASSMTVYGYTF	many	TRBV19
CSARDLNRGQVRQPQHF	few	TRBV20-1
CASRPTSGVNETQYF	many	TRBV12-3/TRBV12-4
CASSLTGSAGNSLSQPQHF	few	TRBV12-3/TRBV12-4
CSAGTGRDYGYTF	-	TRBV29-1
CASSPVGQRNQPQHF	-	TRBV25-1
CASSQRLPTASSERGHQETQYF	-	TRBV7-2
CATLGQGSSGYTF	-	TRBV24-1
CSARGLKESSSYNSPLHF	-	TRBV20-1
CASSSMDGLNEKLFF	-	TRBV12-3/TRBV12-4
CASSRFRLSEQYF	few	TRBV4-3
CASSQRRLNTEAFF	few	TRBV6-2/TRBV6-3
CASSASGTLEKLFF	-	TRBV10-2
CASTRQGGDSNQPQHF	many	TRBV12-3/TRBV12-4
CASRGGPTYEQYF	few	TRBV5-6
CASSFWREQETQYF	-	TRBV5-5
CAISEKVARGASNTGELFF	-	TRBV10-3